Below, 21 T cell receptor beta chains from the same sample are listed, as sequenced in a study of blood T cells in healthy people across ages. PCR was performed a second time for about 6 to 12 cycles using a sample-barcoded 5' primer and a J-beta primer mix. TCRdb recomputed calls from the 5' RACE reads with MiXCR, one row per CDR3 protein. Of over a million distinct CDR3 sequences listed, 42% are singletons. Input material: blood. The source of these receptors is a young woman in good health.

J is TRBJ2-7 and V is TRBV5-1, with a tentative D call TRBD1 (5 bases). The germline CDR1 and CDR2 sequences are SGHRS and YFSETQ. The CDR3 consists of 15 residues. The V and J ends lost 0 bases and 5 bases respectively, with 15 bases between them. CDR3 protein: CASSLAPGKKDEQYF. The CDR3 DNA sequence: TGCGCCAGCAGCTTGGCCCCAGGGAAAAAGGACGAGCAGTACTTC.

CDR3 sequence: CAISSGTGGTYGYTF. The CDR3 coding sequence is TGTGCCATCAGTTCCGGGACAGGCGGGACCTATGGCTACACCTTC. The V gene is TRBV10-3, the J gene TRBJ1-2; 8 nucleotides align to TRBD1. The CDR3 loop spans 15 amino acids. With V trimmed by 5 bases and J by 4 bases, 9 bases remained unmatched. CDR1 is ENHRY and CDR2 is SYGVKD in the germline V gene.

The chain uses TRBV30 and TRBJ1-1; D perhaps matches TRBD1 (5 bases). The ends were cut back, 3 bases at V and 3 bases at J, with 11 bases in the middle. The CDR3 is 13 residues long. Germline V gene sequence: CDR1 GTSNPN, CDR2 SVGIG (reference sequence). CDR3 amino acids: CAWSAGAYTEAFF. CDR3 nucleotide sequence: TGTGCCTGGAGCGCCGGGGCGTACACTGAAGCTTTCTTT.

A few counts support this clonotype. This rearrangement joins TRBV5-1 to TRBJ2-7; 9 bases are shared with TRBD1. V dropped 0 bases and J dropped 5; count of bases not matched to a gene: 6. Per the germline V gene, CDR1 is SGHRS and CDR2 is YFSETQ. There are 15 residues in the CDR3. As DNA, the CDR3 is TGCGCCAGCAGCTTGGCCGGGACAGGGAACGACGAGCAGTACTTC. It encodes CASSLAGTGNDEQYF.

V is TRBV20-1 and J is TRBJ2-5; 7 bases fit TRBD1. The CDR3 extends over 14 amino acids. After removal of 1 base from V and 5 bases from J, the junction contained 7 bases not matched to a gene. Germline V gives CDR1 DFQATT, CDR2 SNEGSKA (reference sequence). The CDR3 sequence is CSARGSGGGETQYF. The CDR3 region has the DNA TGCAGTGCTAGAGGCTCAGGGGGTGGGGAGACCCAGTACTTC.

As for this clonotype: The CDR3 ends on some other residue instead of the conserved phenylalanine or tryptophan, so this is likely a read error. The CDR3, as DNA: TGCAGTGCTATTGTGGGGGGTCCCACAGATACGCAGTATCTT. This translates into CSAIVGGPTDTQYL. The rearrangement uses TRBV20-1 and TRBJ2-3; perhaps TRBD2 as D (6 bases). The CDR3 sequence is 14 residues long. CDR1 is DFQATT, CDR2 SNEGSKA, per germline (reference sequence). V lost 4 bases and J 2 bases, leaving 13 bases between the germline ends.

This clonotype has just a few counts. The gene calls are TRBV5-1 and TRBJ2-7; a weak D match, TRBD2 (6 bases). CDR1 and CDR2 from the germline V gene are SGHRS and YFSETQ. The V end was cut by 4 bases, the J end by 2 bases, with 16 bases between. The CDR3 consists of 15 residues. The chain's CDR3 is CASSTLSGGPYEQYF. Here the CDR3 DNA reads TGCGCCAGCAGCACGCTTAGCGGAGGGCCCTACGAGCAGTACTTC.

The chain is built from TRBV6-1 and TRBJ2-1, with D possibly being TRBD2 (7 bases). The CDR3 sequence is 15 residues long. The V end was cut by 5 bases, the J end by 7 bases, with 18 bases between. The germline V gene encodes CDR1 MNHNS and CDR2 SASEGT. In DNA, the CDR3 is TGTGCCAGCAGTTTCAGGGGAGGGATAAGGAATGAGCAGTTCTTC. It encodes CASSFRGGIRNEQFF.

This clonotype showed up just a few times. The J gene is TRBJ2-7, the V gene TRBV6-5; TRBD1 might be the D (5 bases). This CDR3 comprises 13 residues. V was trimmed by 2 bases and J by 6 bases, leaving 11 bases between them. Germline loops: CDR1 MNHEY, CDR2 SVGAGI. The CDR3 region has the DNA TGTGCCAGCAGTTACGGGGTAGGGGTCGAGCAGTACTTC. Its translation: CASSYGVGVEQYF.

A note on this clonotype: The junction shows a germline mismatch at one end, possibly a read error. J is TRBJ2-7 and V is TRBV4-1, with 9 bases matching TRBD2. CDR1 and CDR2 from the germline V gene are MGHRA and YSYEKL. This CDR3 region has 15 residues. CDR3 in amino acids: CASSPVAGASDEQYF. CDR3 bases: TGCGCCAGCAGCCCAGTAGCGGGGGCCTCCGACGAGCAGTACTTC.

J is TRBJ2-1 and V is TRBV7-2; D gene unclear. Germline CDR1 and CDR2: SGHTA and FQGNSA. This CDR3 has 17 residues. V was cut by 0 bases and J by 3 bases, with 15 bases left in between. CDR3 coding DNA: TGTGCCAGCAGCTTAGCCAGACAACACCGAAACTACAATGAGCAGTTCTTC. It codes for CASSLARQHRNYNEQFF.

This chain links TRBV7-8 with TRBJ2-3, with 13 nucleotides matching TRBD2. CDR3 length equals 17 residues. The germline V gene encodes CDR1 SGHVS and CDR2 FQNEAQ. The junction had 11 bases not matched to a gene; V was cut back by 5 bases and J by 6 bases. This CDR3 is CASSGTSGTLSLDTQYF. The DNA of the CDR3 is TGTGCCAGCAGCGGGACTAGCGGGACATTAAGCTTGGATACGCAGTATTTT.

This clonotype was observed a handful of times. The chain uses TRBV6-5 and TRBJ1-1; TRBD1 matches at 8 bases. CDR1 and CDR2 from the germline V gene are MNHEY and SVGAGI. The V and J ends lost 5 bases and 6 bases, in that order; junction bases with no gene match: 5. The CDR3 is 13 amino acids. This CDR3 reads CASSATGGPEAFF. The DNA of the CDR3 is TGTGCCAGCAGTGCCACAGGGGGACCTGAAGCTTTCTTT.

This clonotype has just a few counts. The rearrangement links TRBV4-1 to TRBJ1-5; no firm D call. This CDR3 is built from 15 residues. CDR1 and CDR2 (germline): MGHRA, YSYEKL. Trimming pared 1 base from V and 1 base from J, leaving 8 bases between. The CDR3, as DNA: TGCGCCAGCAGCCAAGGGACCTCCAGCAATCAGCCCCAGCATTTT. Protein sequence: CASSQGTSSNQPQHF.

This chain's CDR3 is CASSQPGQGLETQYF. For the CDR3, the DNA is TGCGCCAGCAGCCAACCGGGACAGGGATTGGAGACCCAGTACTTC. The chain has TRBV4-1 and TRBJ2-5, with 9 positions matching TRBD1. The junction had 6 bases not matched to a gene; V was cut back by 2 bases and J by 5 bases. Per germline, CDR1 MGHRA and CDR2 YSYEKL. The CDR3 extends over 15 amino acids.

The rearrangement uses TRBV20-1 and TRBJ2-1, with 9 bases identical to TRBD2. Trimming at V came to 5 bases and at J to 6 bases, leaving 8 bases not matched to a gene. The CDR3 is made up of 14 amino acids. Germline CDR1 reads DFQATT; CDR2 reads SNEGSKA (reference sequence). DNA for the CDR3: TGCAGTGCTCAGAGCGGGGGGACCCCCAATGAGCAGTTCTTC. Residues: CSAQSGGTPNEQFF.

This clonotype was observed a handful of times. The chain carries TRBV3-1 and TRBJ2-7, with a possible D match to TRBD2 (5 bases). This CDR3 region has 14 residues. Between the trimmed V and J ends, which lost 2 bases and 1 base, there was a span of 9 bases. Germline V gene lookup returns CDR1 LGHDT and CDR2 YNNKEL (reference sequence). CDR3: CASSQLEASYEQYF. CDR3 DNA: TGTGCCAGCAGCCAATTGGAGGCATCCTACGAGCAGTACTTC.

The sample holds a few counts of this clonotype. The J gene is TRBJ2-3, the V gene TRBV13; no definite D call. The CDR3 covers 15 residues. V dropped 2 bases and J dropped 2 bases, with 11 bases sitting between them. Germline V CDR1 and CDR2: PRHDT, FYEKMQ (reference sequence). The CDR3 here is CASSLRSSHTDTQYF. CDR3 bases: TGTGCCAGCAGCTTAAGGTCCTCCCACACAGATACGCAGTATTTT. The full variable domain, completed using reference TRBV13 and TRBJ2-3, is AAGVIQSPRHLIKEKRETATLKCYPIPRHDTVYWYQQGPGQDPQFLISFYEKMQSDKGSIPDRFSAQQFSDYHSELNMSSLELGDSALYFCASSLRSSHTDTQYFGPGTRLTVL.

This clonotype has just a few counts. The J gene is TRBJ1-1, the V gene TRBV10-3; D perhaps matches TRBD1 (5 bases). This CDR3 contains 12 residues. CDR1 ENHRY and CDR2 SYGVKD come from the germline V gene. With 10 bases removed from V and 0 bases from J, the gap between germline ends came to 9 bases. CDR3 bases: TGTGCCACCTGGGGGATGAACACTGAAGCTTTCTTT. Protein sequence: CATWGMNTEAFF.

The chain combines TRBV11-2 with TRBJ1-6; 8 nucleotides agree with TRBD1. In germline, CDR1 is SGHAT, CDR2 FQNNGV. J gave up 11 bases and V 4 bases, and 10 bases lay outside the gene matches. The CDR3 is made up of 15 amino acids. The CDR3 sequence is CASSSNQGAGAPLHF. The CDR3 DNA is TGTGCCAGCAGCTCGAATCAGGGGGCTGGTGCACCCCTCCACTTT.

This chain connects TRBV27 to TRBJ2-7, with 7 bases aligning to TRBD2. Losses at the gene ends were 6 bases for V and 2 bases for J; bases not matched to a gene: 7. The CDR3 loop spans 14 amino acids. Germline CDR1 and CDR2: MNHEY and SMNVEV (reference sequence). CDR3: CASRSRAGTYEQYF. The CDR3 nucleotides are TGTGCCAGCAGAAGTCGAGCGGGGACCTACGAGCAGTACTTC.